The next 19 T cell receptor beta chains were all read from a single sample in a study of blood T cells in healthy people across ages. Together with a sample-barcoded 5' primer, a J-beta primer mix was included in a second PCR lasting about 7 to 11 cycles. TCRdb processed the 5' RACE reads anew with MiXCR; each CDR3 protein has one entry. The sample has around 1,600,000 distinct CDR3 sequences, roughly 43% seen once. The specimen was blood. The receptors shown here come from a woman younger than 35 in good health.

In nucleotides, the CDR3 is TGTGCCAGTAGTATCGGGACATTGAACACTGAAGCTTTCTTT. Translation: CASSIGTLNTEAFF. This chain uses TRBV19 with TRBJ1-1; D might be TRBD1 (6 bases). Germline V gene lookup returns CDR1 LNHDA and CDR2 SQIVND (reference sequence). V lost 3 bases and J lost 0, with 8 bases in between. This CDR3 spans 14 amino acids.

CDR3 sequence reads: CASSQGPAVYNEQFF. CDR3 bases: TGTGCCAGCAGCCAGGGACCAGCGGTTTACAATGAGCAGTTCTTC. The chain recombines TRBV14 with TRBJ2-1; D assignment may be TRBD1 or TRBD2 (5 bases each). Per germline, CDR1 SGHDN and CDR2 FVKESK. Trimming left V 3 bases short and J 4 bases short, with 13 bases between. This CDR3 contains 15 residues.

The CDR3 DNA follows: TGTGCCAGCAGCTTAAGGGCCATGAATGAGCAGTTCTTC. This codes for CASSLRAMNEQFF. The chain couples TRBV7-2 to TRBJ2-1; D unresolved. The CDR3 sequence is 13 residues long. The V end was cut by 2 bases, the J end by 7 bases, with 9 bases between. From germline, CDR1 is SGHTA and CDR2 FQGNSA.

This sequence joins TRBV20-1 and TRBJ1-3; no clear D. Trimming removed 1 base at V and 7 bases at J, with 14 bases between. The CDR3 covers 14 residues. The germline gives CDR1 DFQATT, CDR2 SNEGSKA (reference sequence). The CDR3 sequence is CSARGGWVKNTIYF. For the CDR3, the DNA is TGCAGTGCTAGAGGCGGATGGGTGAAGAACACCATATATTTT.

This chain uses TRBV5-1 with TRBJ2-3; TRBD2 aligns across 7 bases. This CDR3 region has 16 residues. The germline gives CDR1 SGHRS, CDR2 YFSETQ. With V trimmed by 2 bases and J by 0 bases, 6 bases remained unmatched. CDR3 sequence reads: CASSFIGGTSTDTQYF. The CDR3, as DNA: TGCGCCAGCAGCTTCATCGGGGGGACTAGCACAGATACGCAGTATTTT.

V usage is TRBV6-5 and J usage is TRBJ2-7, with D possibly matching TRBD2 (7 bases). The assigned J gene may be wrong: the sequence end matches TRBJ2-5 better. Germline V gene data show CDR1 as MNHEY and CDR2 as SVGAGI. This CDR3 spans 15 amino acids. DNA for the CDR3: TGTGCCAGCAGTTACGGGGGGGCCTTGATAAAGACCCAGTACTTC. Translated: CASSYGGALIKTQYF.

This clonotype has just a few counts. The genes are TRBV19 and TRBJ2-1, with no clear D. The germline V and J ends were trimmed by 4 bases and 6 bases, with 10 bases remaining between them. This CDR3 comprises 13 residues. Germline V gene sequence: CDR1 LNHDA, CDR2 SQIVND (reference sequence). The CDR3 loop is CASSSDLGNEQFF. CDR3 bases: TGTGCCAGTAGTAGCGACCTGGGCAATGAGCAGTTCTTC.

This clonotype was observed a handful of times. The chain employs TRBV5-1 and TRBJ1-5; 9 bases map to TRBD1. Germline V gene data show CDR1 as SGHRS and CDR2 as YFSETQ. V trimming: 1 base; J trimming: 7 bases; junction bases outside the gene matches: 3. The CDR3 loop spans 14 amino acids. CDR3: CASSLMDRGQPQHF. CDR3 sequence (DNA): TGCGCCAGCAGCTTGATGGACAGGGGCCAGCCCCAGCATTTT.

The table lists this clonotype with a few counts. This chain connects TRBV4-2 to TRBJ2-3; 12 bases agree with TRBD2. This CDR3 is 21 amino acids long. J was trimmed by 2 bases and V by 4 bases; bases with no gene match: 19. Germline V gene data show CDR1 as LGHNA and CDR2 as YNFKEQ. This CDR3 reads CASSLIGGWTSGTPNTDTQYF. DNA for the CDR3: TGTGCCAGCAGCCTCATCGGGGGGTGGACTAGCGGGACCCCGAACACAGATACGCAGTATTTT.

The chain couples TRBV25-1 to TRBJ2-1; TRBD1 or TRBD2 may be the D gene (6 bases each). The CDR3 extends over 15 amino acids. Germline-derived CDR1 and CDR2 are MGHDK and SYGVNS. V was clipped by 5 bases and J by 5 bases, with 16 bases between them. CDR3 sequence (DNA): TGTGCCAGCAGTTCGAGCCGGGGGCACGACAATGAGCAGTTCTTC. It specifies CASSSSRGHDNEQFF.

This clonotype was recorded at least ten times. The rearrangement uses TRBV25-1 and TRBJ2-1; D is ambiguous. The V gene's germline CDR1 is MGHDK and CDR2 SYGVNS. With 3 bases removed from V and 7 bases from J, the gap between germline ends came to 22 bases. The CDR3 runs to 17 residues. This CDR3 reads CASSETPLDPGWNEQFF. The CDR3 DNA reads TGTGCCAGCAGTGAGACCCCTCTAGACCCCGGCTGGAATGAGCAGTTCTTC.

This clonotype was seen a few times. CDR3 sequence reads: CASSLAGSPRNYGYTF. DNA for the CDR3: TGTGCCAGCAGTTTAGCAGGAAGCCCTAGGAACTATGGCTACACCTTC. The chain links TRBV12-3 or TRBV12-4 to TRBJ1-2; no clear D. Trimming took 0 bases from V and 2 from J, leaving 13 bases between them. This CDR3 region has 16 residues.

This clonotype was counted only a few times. The chain is built from TRBV20-1 and TRBJ2-3; 8 nucleotides line up with TRBD2. Germline CDR1 reads DFQATT; CDR2 reads SNEGSKA (reference sequence). The CDR3 has 15 amino acids. The V gene end was trimmed by 1 base and the J gene end by 2 bases; junction bases not matched to a gene: 5. CDR3 amino acids: CSARVTGGTTDTQYF. Written as DNA, the CDR3 is TGCAGTGCTAGAGTAACGGGGGGGACCACAGATACGCAGTATTTT.

This clonotype showed up just a few times. The chain has TRBV5-1 and TRBJ1-1, with 8 bases matching TRBD1. From germline, CDR1 is SGHRS and CDR2 YFSETQ. The CDR3 covers 15 residues. Germline trimming cut 4 bases from V and 4 bases from J; bases unmatched to any gene: 9. DNA for the CDR3: TGCGCCAGCAGCCCGGACAGGGAACGGGGCACTGAAGCTTTCTTT. This sequence encodes CASSPDRERGTEAFF.

The chain recombines TRBV12-3 or TRBV12-4 with TRBJ2-6; D gene ambiguous. The CDR3 is made up of 15 amino acids. V was clipped by 3 bases and J by 0 bases, with 6 bases between them. The CDR3 DNA reads as TGTGCCAGCAGTTTTCATGGCTCTGGGGCCAACGTCCTGACTTTC. It specifies CASSFHGSGANVLTF.

V usage is TRBV27 and J usage is TRBJ1-2; D remains ambiguous. V lost 8 bases and J 5 bases, leaving 18 bases between the germline ends. The germline V gene has CDR1 MNHEY and CDR2 SMNVEV (reference sequence). The CDR3 is 14 amino acids. The CDR3 nucleotides read TGTGCCAGCGGATATGGCCAACTTTTTTATGGCTACACCTTC. Residues: CASGYGQLFYGYTF.

The chain couples TRBV7-6 to TRBJ1-3, with 9 positions matching TRBD1. The ends lost 1 base at V and 4 bases at J; junction bases unmatched: 14. Germline loops: CDR1 SGHVS, CDR2 FNYEAQ. The CDR3 sequence is 19 residues long. This chain's CDR3 is CASSLGIMSQGAYGNTIYF. The CDR3, as DNA: TGTGCCAGCAGCTTAGGGATCATGTCACAGGGGGCTTACGGAAACACCATATATTTT.

On this clonotype itself: A junction end diverges from the germline sequence, so it may reflect a read error. The chain joins TRBV9 to TRBJ2-4; TRBD1 matches at 8 bases. This CDR3 region has 17 residues. Germline V gives CDR1 SGDLS, CDR2 YYNGEE. The CDR3 loop is CASSPFRTGRVKSIQYF. As DNA, the CDR3 is TGTGCCAGCAGCCCTTTCCGGACAGGGCGGGTCAAAAGCATTCAGTACTTC.

The V call is TRBV7-8, the J call TRBJ2-7; a possible D gene is TRBD1 (5 bases). Germline CDR1 reads SGHVS; CDR2 reads FQNEAQ. The V and J ends lost 3 bases and 2 bases respectively, with 14 bases between them. This CDR3 is built from 15 residues. CDR3 bases: TGTGCCAGCAGCTTTAGAGACAGAGCAGCCTACGAGCAGTACTTC. Translation gives CASSFRDRAAYEQYF.